These 15 T cell receptor beta chains were sequenced from one sample in a study of cytomegalovirus exposure and HLA in healthy donors. The PCR used 60 Vbeta and 13 Jbeta primers. TCRdb's table, derived via immunoSEQ multiplex PCR, lists solely in-frame clones and lacks some. The sample has some 250,000 clones; roughly 82% are singletons. The material sequenced was PBMCs. These receptors were taken from a woman aged 40 to 50 in good health and CMV-seropositive.

The chain is built from TRBV5-1 and TRBJ1-1; 7 nucleotides agree with TRBD1. Germline V gene lookup returns CDR1 SGHRS and CDR2 YFSETQ. J lost 2 bases, V lost 0 bases, and 7 bases had no gene match. There are 16 residues in the CDR3. CDR3 nucleotide sequence: TGCGCCAGCAGCTTGGTCGGGACAGATGCTAACACTGAAGCTTTCTTT. Translating it yields CASSLVGTDANTEAFF.

The chain joins TRBV30 to TRBJ1-2, with D tentatively TRBD1 (6 bases). Deletions cut 4 bases from V and 3 bases from J, with 12 bases between. Germline loops: CDR1 GTSNPN, CDR2 SVGIG (reference sequence). This CDR3 region has 13 residues. CDR3 nucleotide sequence: TGTGCCTGGAATGGGGGCCGGGACTATGGCTACACCTTC. Protein sequence: CAWNGGRDYGYTF.

The CDR3, as DNA: TGTGCCAGTAGTTCGGGACAGGGTTTGTCTGAAGCTTTCTTT. As protein: CASSSGQGLSEAFF. The chain employs TRBV19 and TRBJ1-1; 9 bases fit TRBD1. Trimming removed 5 bases from V and 6 bases from J; junction bases left unmatched: 7. CDR1 and CDR2 (germline): LNHDA, SQIVND (reference sequence). The CDR3 runs 14 residues.

The rearrangement joins TRBV6-4 to TRBJ1-1; D may be TRBD1 (6 bases). V lost 7 bases to trimming and J lost 1 base, with 25 bases between them. Germline V gives CDR1 MRHNA, CDR2 SNTAGT. This CDR3 has 18 amino acids. The CDR3 DNA follows: TGTGCCAGCACCGGGGAAGGGGGAGCAGTTCGAGGGAACACTGAAGCTTTCTTT. Amino acid sequence: CASTGEGGAVRGNTEAFF.

This chain uses TRBV4-2 with TRBJ2-5; 9 bases line up with TRBD2. The CDR3 spans 18 residues. Germline V lookup: CDR1 LGHNA, CDR2 YNFKEQ. V was clipped by 1 base and J by 3 bases; unmatched bases: 12. CDR3 nucleotide sequence: TGTGCCAGCAGCCAAGGTCTAGCGGGAAGCGGGACAGAAGAGACCCAGTACTTC. Translating it yields CASSQGLAGSGTEETQYF.

The J gene is TRBJ1-5, the V gene TRBV6-6; 8 nucleotides line up with TRBD1. CDR3 length equals 13 residues. V trimming: 6 bases; J trimming: 5 bases; junction bases outside the gene matches: 3. The germline CDR1 and CDR2 sequences are MNHNY and SVGAGI (reference sequence). The CDR3: CASRKTGDQPQHF. In DNA, the CDR3 is TGTGCCAGCAGAAAGACAGGGGATCAGCCCCAGCATTTT.

The V gene is TRBV18, the J gene TRBJ2-1; 7 bases are a match to TRBD1. The CDR3 totals 15 residues. Trimming removed 6 bases from V and 2 bases from J; junction bases left unmatched: 7. Germline V gene lookup returns CDR1 KGHSH and CDR2 LQKENI. This CDR3 reads CASSPEQGTYNEQFF. CDR3 DNA sequence: TGTGCCAGCTCCCCAGAACAGGGGACCTACAATGAGCAGTTCTTC.

There are a few counts of this clone. This chain links TRBV29-1 with TRBJ2-5, with a weak D call TRBD2 (6 bases). Germline CDR1 is SQVTM and CDR2 is ANQGSEA. The CDR3 runs 12 residues. V shed 1 base and J shed 3 bases, with 6 bases lying between them. In nucleotides, the CDR3 is TGCAGCGTTGAAGGGGGGGAAGAGACCCAGTACTTC. Protein sequence: CSVEGGEETQYF.

The table lists this clone with a count of one. The rearrangement uses TRBV29-1 and TRBJ2-5; the match to TRBD1 covers 10 bases. In germline, CDR1 is SQVTM, CDR2 ANQGSEA. J gave up 2 bases and V 6 bases, and 9 bases lay outside the gene matches. CDR3 length equals 15 residues. The CDR3 loop reads CSVILRGQGQETQYF. The CDR3 DNA follows: TGCAGCGTGATACTTCGGGGACAGGGGCAAGAGACCCAGTACTTC.

This rearrangement joins TRBV6-5 to TRBJ1-3; the match to TRBD1 covers 7 bases. V lost 9 bases to trimming and J lost 1 base; unmatched junction nucleotides: 9. This CDR3 has 15 amino acids. Germline V gene data show CDR1 as MNHEY and CDR2 as SVGAGI. The CDR3, as DNA: TGTGCCAGTATGACAGGGCTTGGGTCTGGAAACACCATATATTTT. Translating it yields CASMTGLGSGNTIYF.

The genes are TRBV7-2 and TRBJ1-5, with a weak D call TRBD1 (5 bases). Trimming removed 1 base from V and 4 bases from J, with 11 bases in between. The germline V gene encodes CDR1 SGHTA and CDR2 FQGNSA. This CDR3 has 15 amino acids. CDR3 DNA: TGTGCCAGCAGCTTAGAGGGCCAGGGAAATCAGCCCCAGCATTTT. It yields the protein CASSLEGQGNQPQHF.

This chain links TRBV6-6 with TRBJ1-2; 8 nucleotides match TRBD1. The trim removed 10 bases at V and 3 bases at J, leaving 4 bases unmatched. CDR1 MNHNY and CDR2 SVGAGI come from the germline V gene (reference sequence). The CDR3 covers 12 residues. CDR3 amino acids: CATETGDYGYTF. The DNA for the CDR3 is TGTGCCACCGAGACAGGGGACTATGGCTACACCTTC.

The chain links TRBV29-1 to TRBJ2-3, with 15 bases fitting TRBD2. Trimming removed 7 bases from V and 4 bases from J; junction bases left unmatched: 6. The CDR3 is 15 residues long. Germline V gene data show CDR1 as SQVTM and CDR2 as ANQGSEA. The CDR3: CSGGTSGRRADTQYF. DNA for the CDR3: TGCAGCGGGGGGACTAGCGGGAGGCGTGCAGATACGCAGTATTTT.

The DNA for the CDR3 is TGTGCCAGCTCACCGGAGGGCTCTGGAAACACCATATATTTT. Its protein is CASSPEGSGNTIYF. This chain connects TRBV18 to TRBJ1-3; no clear D. V lost 3 bases to trimming and J lost 0 bases, with 6 bases between them. The CDR3 sequence is 14 residues long. Germline V lookup: CDR1 KGHSH, CDR2 LQKENI. Using reference TRBV18 and TRBJ1-3 for the parts outside the CDR3, the full variable domain is NAGVMQNPRHLVRRRGQEARLRCSPMKGHSHVYWYRQLPEEGLKFMVYLQKENIIDESGMPKERFSAEFPKEGPSILRIQQVVRGDSAAYFCASSPEGSGNTIYFGEGSWLTVV.

The chain uses TRBV5-4 and TRBJ2-3, with D perhaps TRBD1 (7 bases). Trimming shortened V by 1 base and J by 5 bases, and 14 bases separated the two germline ends. The CDR3 covers 15 residues. The germline V gene encodes CDR1 SGHNT and CDR2 YYREEE (reference sequence). CDR3: CASSLSGGSRDTQYF. CDR3 coding DNA: TGTGCCAGCAGCTTGTCAGGGGGGTCGCGAGATACGCAGTATTTT.